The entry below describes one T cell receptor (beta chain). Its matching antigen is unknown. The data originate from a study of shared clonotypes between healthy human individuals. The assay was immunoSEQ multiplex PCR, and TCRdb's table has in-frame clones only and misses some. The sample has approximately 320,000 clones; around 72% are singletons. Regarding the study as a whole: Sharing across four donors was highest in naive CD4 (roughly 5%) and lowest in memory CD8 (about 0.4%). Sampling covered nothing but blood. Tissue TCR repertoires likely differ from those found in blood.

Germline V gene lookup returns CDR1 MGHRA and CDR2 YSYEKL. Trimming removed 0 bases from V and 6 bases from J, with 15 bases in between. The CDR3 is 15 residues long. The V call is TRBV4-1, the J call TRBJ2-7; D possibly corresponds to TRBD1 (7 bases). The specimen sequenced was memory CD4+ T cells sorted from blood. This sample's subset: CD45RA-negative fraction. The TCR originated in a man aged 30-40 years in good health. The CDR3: CASSQDRAGGLEQYF. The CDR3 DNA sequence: TGCGCCAGCAGCCAAGATAGGGCAGGGGGGCTCGAGCAGTACTTC.